Described below is a single T cell receptor beta chain sequence and its context. The data were taken from a study of blood T cell repertoires in COVID-19. As for the study in general: The United States, Italy and Spain supplied acute and convalescent COVID-19 samples.

In the authors' methods: Nucleated cell counts were estimated from reference gene primer amplification. Using immunoSEQ multiplex PCR, the repertoire was profiled, and TCRdb retains in-frame clones only, with some absent. D and trimming come from the DNA, and the V and J calls and clone size come from that table. The sample consists of 410,000 or so clones, around nine tenths of them appearing once. This CDR3 has 15 residues. Germline V gene data show CDR1 as GTSNPN and CDR2 as SVGIG (reference sequence). The ends were cut back, 3 bases at V and 2 bases at J, with 17 bases in the middle. Sequencing used peripheral blood. The TCR sequence derives from a woman in her thirties or forties with COVID-19, enrolled during active disease. This chain uses TRBV30 with TRBJ2-7; D is perhaps TRBD1 (6 bases). The CDR3 DNA follows: TGTGCCTGGAGCCTAGGACAGCCTGCTACCTACGAGCAGTACTTC. It encodes CAWSLGQPATYEQYF.